A selection of T cell receptor beta chains follows, all from one sample in a study of T-cell reconstitution after alpha-beta-depleted transplantation in children. Each CDR3 protein gets one entry after TCRdb re-called the PCR reads with MiXCR. There are some 240,000 distinct CDR3 sequences in the sample; approximately 9.7% occur only once, and approximately 5.4% lies in the top ten. The source was PBMCs from the stem cell graft donor, collected from the stem cell graft. Source of these receptors: a human donor who donated a stem cell graft to a child with SCID. Each CDR3 is given with its conserved first and last residue. Each record gives: J gene, D gene, V gene, clone size, CDR3 protein, CDR3 DNA. D genes are given only for firm matches. Rows give clone size only sometimes, using once, few, many, or a class for an expanded clone.

>TRBJ2-1|-|TRBV24-1|many
CATSDALGSNNEQFF
TGTGCCACCAGTGATGCCCTAGGGAGTAACAATGAGCAGTTCTTC
>TRBJ2-3|-|TRBV27|many
CASSPSLSRRGFTDTQYF
TGTGCCAGCAGCCCCAGTTTATCCCGGCGGGGCTTCACAGATACGCAGTATTTT
>TRBJ2-7|TRBD1|TRBV18|many
CASSSLPGQEVTEQYF
TGTGCCAGCTCATCACTACCGGGACAGGAAGTTACTGAGCAGTACTTC
>TRBJ1-2|-|TRBV7-2|many
CASSYPSRTPYGYTF
TGTGCCAGCAGCTACCCCTCCAGGACCCCGTATGGCTACACCTTC
>TRBJ2-3|-|TRBV4-2|many
CASRGADTQYF
TGTGCCAGCAGAGGGGCGGATACGCAGTATTTT
>TRBJ2-5|-|TRBV5-1|many
CASSLNFQETQYF
TGCGCCAGCAGCTTGAACTTCCAAGAGACCCAGTACTTC
>TRBJ2-7|-|TRBV2|many
CASSGTARGSEQYF
TGTGCCAGCAGTGGAACGGCTAGAGGAAGCGAGCAGTACTTC
>TRBJ1-1|-|TRBV5-1|-
CASSPGPGGATEAFF
TGCGCCAGCAGCCCGGGTCCGGGGGGGGCAACTGAAGCTTTCTTT
>TRBJ1-1|-|TRBV7-9|many
CASSYSGETEAFF
TGTGCCAGCAGCTACTCAGGGGAGACTGAAGCTTTCTTT
>TRBJ2-5|-|TRBV5-6|many
CASSRPVFRETQYF
TGTGCCAGCAGCCGCCCCGTTTTTCGGGAGACCCAGTACTTC
>TRBJ2-2|-|TRBV5-5|many
CASSWTAAANTGELFF
TGTGCCAGCAGCTGGACAGCCGCTGCCAACACCGGGGAGCTGTTTTTT
>TRBJ1-5|-|TRBV25-1|few
CASSEKSSGQPQHF
TGTGCCAGCAGTGAAAAGAGCTCGGGCCAGCCCCAGCATTTT
>TRBJ2-5|-|TRBV27|many
CASRRVGSLWDPQETQYF
TGTGCCAGCAGACGAGTTGGTAGTTTGTGGGACCCCCAAGAGACCCAGTACTTC
>TRBJ1-4|-|TRBV25-1|many
CASTSSGGQANEKLFF
TGTGCCAGCACCTCCTCCGGGGGTCAGGCTAATGAAAAACTGTTTTTT
>TRBJ2-5|-|TRBV5-6|many
CASSLAGTQETQYF
TGTGCCAGCAGCTTGGCGGGGACTCAAGAGACCCAGTACTTC
>TRBJ1-3|-|TRBV12-3/TRBV12-4|many
CASSLWAGSGNTIYF
TGTGCCAGCAGTTTATGGGCAGGCTCTGGAAACACCATATATTTT
>TRBJ2-2|-|TRBV11-3|-
CASSPGGLSTGELFF
TGTGCCAGCAGCCCCGGGGGGCTTAGCACCGGGGAGCTGTTTTTT
>TRBJ1-2|-|TRBV20-1|many
CSARVQNYGYTF
TGCAGTGCTAGAGTACAAAACTATGGCTACACCTTC
>TRBJ1-6|-|TRBV12-3/TRBV12-4|many
CASSLALNNSPLHF
TGTGCCAGCAGTTTAGCACTAAATAATTCACCCCTCCACTTT
>TRBJ2-1|TRBD1|TRBV4-1|many
CASSQGGGDPYNEQFF
TGCGCCAGCAGCCAAGGAGGGGGCGACCCCTACAATGAGCAGTTCTTC
>TRBJ2-7|-|TRBV12-3/TRBV12-4|many
CASSFGGRNEQYF
TGTGCCAGCAGTTTCGGGGGGCGAAACGAGCAGTACTTC
>TRBJ2-7|-|TRBV2|many
CASRKSGYGDYEQYF
TGTGCCAGCAGAAAATCAGGGTACGGCGACTACGAGCAGTACTTC
>TRBJ2-5|TRBD2|TRBV20-1|many
CSALPGTRKWEETQYF
TGCAGTGCTCTTCCCGGGACTAGGAAATGGGAAGAGACCCAGTACTTC
>TRBJ1-2|-|TRBV20-1|many
CSASSVYGYTF
TGCAGTGCTAGTTCGGTTTATGGCTACACCTTC
>TRBJ2-1|-|TRBV20-1|many
CSAPHRGLGTEQFF
TGCAGTGCTCCCCACCGGGGTTTGGGCACCGAGCAGTTCTTC
>TRBJ2-7|TRBD1|TRBV2|many
CASRGTALDEQYF
TGTGCCAGCAGAGGGACAGCTCTAGACGAGCAGTACTTC
>TRBJ1-1|TRBD1|TRBV27|many
CASSPRGRAEAFF
TGTGCCAGCAGTCCCAGGGGGCGGGCTGAAGCTTTCTTT
>TRBJ2-2|-|TRBV5-1|many
CASSTTSSTGELFF
TGCGCCAGCAGCACGACGTCCTCCACCGGGGAGCTGTTTTTT
>TRBJ2-7|-|TRBV20-1|many
CSLHRVYEQYF
TGCAGTCTTCACAGGGTTTACGAGCAGTACTTC
>TRBJ2-3|-|TRBV6-1|many
CASSVGGGADTQYF
TGTGCCAGCAGTGTTGGAGGGGGGGCCGATACGCAGTATTTT
>TRBJ2-3|-|TRBV9|many
CASTPQGGSGTDTQYF
TGTGCCAGCACCCCTCAGGGGGGGTCGGGCACAGATACGCAGTATTTT
>TRBJ2-5|-|TRBV15|many
CATSRRTLGGLETQYF
TGTGCCACCAGCAGACGGACCCTAGGGGGTCTAGAGACCCAGTACTTC
>TRBJ2-3|-|TRBV5-1|many
CASSPGTKNPDTQYF
TGCGCCAGCAGCCCAGGGACCAAGAACCCAGATACGCAGTATTTT
>TRBJ1-6|-|TRBV5-1|many
CASSLVLGSGNSPLHF
TGCGCCAGCAGCTTGGTTCTGGGAAGCGGAAATTCACCCCTCCACTTT
>TRBJ2-5|TRBD1|TRBV10-3|many
CAISDPGQWETQYF
TGTGCCATCAGTGACCCGGGACAGTGGGAGACCCAGTACTTC
>TRBJ1-1|-|TRBV18|few
CASSPRSRNTEAFF
TGTGCCAGCTCACCACGGAGCAGGAACACTGAAGCTTTCTTT
>TRBJ2-5|-|TRBV7-8|many
CASSTTGTQYF
TGTGCCAGCAGCACAACAGGGACCCAGTACTTC
>TRBJ2-7|TRBD2|TRBV10-3|many
CAIRGGTSGGYEQYF
TGTGCCATCAGAGGCGGGACTAGCGGGGGCTACGAGCAGTACTTC
>TRBJ2-3|-|TRBV10-3|many
CAINLEGVDTQYF
TGTGCCATCAATCTTGAGGGGGTCGATACGCAGTATTTT
>TRBJ2-3|TRBD2|TRBV20-1|many
CSAMTSGGADTQYF
TGCAGTGCCATGACTAGCGGGGGTGCAGATACGCAGTATTTT
>TRBJ1-2|TRBD1|TRBV4-1|many
CASSQEPGTANYGYTF
TGCGCCAGCAGCCAAGAGCCAGGGACAGCTAACTATGGCTACACCTTC
>TRBJ2-1|TRBD2|TRBV6-1|-
CVSSGRLAGAVYIEQFF
TGTGTCAGCAGTGGTAGACTAGCGGGGGCCGTCTACATTGAGCAGTTCTTC
>TRBJ2-5|-|TRBV12-3/TRBV12-4|many
CASSTVPETQYF
TGTGCCAGCAGTACCGTCCCAGAGACCCAGTACTTC
>TRBJ2-2|-|TRBV7-2|many
CASSLDGISNTGELFF
TGTGCCAGCAGCTTAGATGGGATCTCGAACACCGGGGAGCTGTTTTTT
>TRBJ2-7|-|TRBV5-1|many
CASSPGSYEQYF
TGCGCCAGCAGCCCCGGCAGTTACGAGCAGTACTTC
>TRBJ1-4|TRBD1|TRBV29-1|few
CSVDGTGGEKLFF
TGCAGCGTTGACGGGACAGGAGGTGAAAAACTGTTTTTT
>TRBJ1-1|-|TRBV12-3/TRBV12-4|many
CASRKGPLPLEAFF
TGTGCCAGCCGCAAAGGCCCGTTGCCCCTTGAAGCTTTCTTT
>TRBJ1-2|-|TRBV6-6|many
CASSLEGSYGYTF
TGTGCCAGCAGTTTGGAAGGGAGCTATGGCTACACCTTC
>TRBJ1-3|-|TRBV4-2|-
CASSQGVSSGNTIYF
TGTGCCAGCAGCCAAGGCGTGAGCTCTGGAAACACCATATATTTT
>TRBJ2-5|-|TRBV11-2|few
CASSLYFLASVPQETQYF
TGTGCCAGCAGCTTATATTTCCTGGCTAGCGTCCCCCAAGAGACCCAGTACTTC
>TRBJ2-7|-|TRBV28|many
CASSAQGLARAGYF
TGTGCCAGCAGTGCCCAGGGTCTGGCCCGAGCAGGGTACTTC
>TRBJ2-2|TRBD1|TRBV20-1|few
CSARWTGTNTGELFF
TGCAGTGCTAGATGGACAGGGACGAACACCGGGGAGCTGTTTTTT
>TRBJ2-5|TRBD1|TRBV7-7|many
CASSPRTGNRETQYF
TGTGCCAGCAGCCCCCGGACAGGGAATCGCGAGACCCAGTACTTC
>TRBJ1-5|-|TRBV30|many
CAWAAGGYQPQHF
TGTGCCTGGGCCGCCGGGGGATATCAGCCCCAGCATTTT
>TRBJ2-3|TRBD2|TRBV5-1|-
CSSSLAGDTSTDTQYF
TGCTCCAGCAGCTTGGCGGGGGATACTAGCACAGATACGCAGTATTTT
>TRBJ1-4|-|TRBV20-1|many
CSASIAAGPFAEKLFF
TGCAGTGCTAGTATAGCGGCGGGACCCTTCGCCGAAAAACTGTTTTTT
>TRBJ2-1|-|TRBV5-1|many
CASSLDRGGNEQFF
TGCGCCAGCAGCTTGGATAGGGGCGGCAATGAGCAGTTCTTC
>TRBJ2-1|-|TRBV4-3|many
CASSPMPAGPDTNEQFF
TGCGCCAGCAGCCCCATGCCGGCCGGACCAGACACCAATGAGCAGTTCTTC
>TRBJ1-5|TRBD1|TRBV12-3/TRBV12-4|few
CASTSGGWNQPQHF
TGTGCCAGCACCTCAGGGGGCTGGAATCAGCCCCAGCATTTT